The 5 T cell receptor beta chains below come from one sample, sequenced in a study of breast tumors, draining lymph nodes, adjacent tissues. MiXCR was run by TCRdb on the multiplex PCR reads, yielding one entry per CDR3 protein. The repertoire has 24,000 or so distinct CDR3 sequences, 20% to 25% of them found once; the top ten carry about 13%. Sequencing input: breast tumor tissue. The source is a female donor with breast cancer. Some clones in this sample may be carry-over from other donors' samples.

The rearrangement uses TRBV6-1 and TRBJ2-7; tentatively, D is TRBD1 (5 bases). Germline CDR1 MNHNS, CDR2 SASEGT. V was clipped by 10 bases and J by 1 base, with 14 bases between them. The CDR3 sequence is 13 residues long. The DNA for the CDR3 is TGTGCCACCGCGATGGGGCGGTCCTACGAGCAGTACTTC. Translated, it gives CATAMGRSYEQYF.

The CDR3 DNA reads as TGTGCCAGCAGCCATCACAGCACCTACGAGCAGTACTTC. Its translation: CASSHHSTYEQYF. V gene TRBV3-1 combines with J gene TRBJ2-7; D not resolved. V was clipped by 3 bases and J by 2 bases, with 8 bases between them. CDR3 length: 13 residues. Germline V gene data show CDR1 as LGHDT and CDR2 as YNNKEL (reference sequence).

This clonotype was seen ten or more times. The chain uses TRBV2 and TRBJ2-5; TRBD2 might be the D (6 bases). In germline, CDR1 is SNHLY, CDR2 FYNNEI. This CDR3 is 15 amino acids long. Trimming removed 6 bases at V and 5 bases at J, with 19 bases between. The CDR3 reads CASRGSLAREETQYF. The CDR3 DNA reads TGTGCCAGCAGGGGGAGTCTAGCGAGAGAGGAGACCCAGTACTTC.

At least ten counts were recorded for this clonotype. The genes are TRBV18 and TRBJ2-1; D remains unclear. Between the trimmed V and J ends, which lost 0 bases and 0 bases, there was a span of 6 bases. The CDR3 has 15 amino acids. CDR1 and CDR2 from the germline V gene are KGHSH and LQKENI. This chain's CDR3 is CASSPPDGSYNEQFF. In DNA form, the CDR3 reads TGTGCCAGCTCACCACCGGACGGCTCCTACAATGAGCAGTTCTTC.

This clonotype was found many times. The chain is built from TRBV19 and TRBJ2-7, with 7 bases lining up with TRBD1. CDR3 length: 14 residues. Germline-derived CDR1 and CDR2 are LNHDA and SQIVND (reference sequence). The J segment lost 2 bases and the V segment lost 6 bases, leaving 7 bases of the junction unmatched. The CDR3 DNA is TGTGCCAGTAGGCTACAGGGGAGACCCTACGAGCAGTACTTC. Translated: CASRLQGRPYEQYF.